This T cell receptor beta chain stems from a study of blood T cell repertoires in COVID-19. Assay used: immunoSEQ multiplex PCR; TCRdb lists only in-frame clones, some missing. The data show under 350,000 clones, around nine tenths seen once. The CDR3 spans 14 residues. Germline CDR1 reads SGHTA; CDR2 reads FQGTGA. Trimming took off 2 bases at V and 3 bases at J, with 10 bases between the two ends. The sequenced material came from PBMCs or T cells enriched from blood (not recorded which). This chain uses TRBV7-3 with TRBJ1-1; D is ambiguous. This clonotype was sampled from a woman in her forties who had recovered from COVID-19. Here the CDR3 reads CASSLSLGDTEAFF. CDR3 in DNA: TGTGCCAGCAGCTTATCCCTCGGGGACACTGAAGCTTTCTTT.